Here is one T cell receptor beta chain with its context. This entry is derived from a study of blood T cell repertoires in COVID-19. Study as a whole: In each case, the material was cDNA or gDNA derived from T cells, B-cell-depleted T cells, or PBMCs.

Adults between about 18 and 95 years of age took part from fewer than 30 US areas. Cohorts were based on clinical histories the participants reported. Recovered participants had two consecutive negative NP/OP PCR tests, healthcare professional clearance, or symptom resolution. Assay used: immunoSEQ multiplex PCR; TCRdb lists only in-frame clones, some missing. The data show about 140,000 clones, 85% to 90% seen once. Germline V gene sequence: CDR1 LNHDA, CDR2 SQIVND (reference sequence). Trimming shortened V by 5 bases and J by 6 bases, and 19 bases separated the two germline ends. The CDR3 totals 15 residues.

Sequenced sample: PBMCs or T cells enriched from blood (not recorded which). The chain has TRBV19 and TRBJ2-5; D is perhaps TRBD1 (6 bases). The receptor's source is a man between 60 and 75 years old who had recovered from COVID-19. The CDR3 DNA reads as TGTGCCAGTAGTCCCGACGGAAGGGGGACAAAGACCCAGTACTTC. It yields the protein CASSPDGRGTKTQYF.